A selection of T cell receptor beta chains follows, all from one sample in a study of cytomegalovirus exposure and HLA in healthy donors. Using immunoSEQ multiplex PCR, the repertoire was profiled, and TCRdb retains in-frame clones only, with some absent. The sample carries a few hundred thousand clones, more than 60% recorded once. The sequencing input was PBMCs. The source is a woman aged 30 to 39 in good health and CMV-seronegative. CDR3s include the opening cysteine and the closing phenylalanine or tryptophan. The D gene is left open where the match is weak. Where a row states a size, it is once, few, many or the class of an expanded clone; other rows omit it.

clone size	D gene	J gene	CDR3 length	V gene	CDR3 DNA	CDR3 protein
.	.	TRBJ1-5	16	TRBV5-5	TGTGCCAGCAGCCAAGGGGCCAGCTATAGCAATCAGCCCCAGCATTTT	CASSQGASYSNQPQHF
.	.	TRBJ1-2	14	TRBV6-1	TGTGCCAGCACCCGACAGGAATACTTTATGGGCTACACCTTC	CASTRQEYFMGYTF
.	.	TRBJ1-1	12	TRBV6-1	TGTGCCAGCAGTGCTCTGAACACTGAAGCTTTCTTT	CASSALNTEAFF
.	.	TRBJ1-1	13	TRBV5-1	TGCGCCAGCAGCTTGGATATGAACACTGAAGCTTTCTTT	CASSLDMNTEAFF
.	TRBD2	TRBJ2-3	16	TRBV6-4	TGTGCCAGCAGTGACCGCGGGGGGGGAAGCACAGATACGCAGTATTTT	CASSDRGGGSTDTQYF
.	.	TRBJ2-2	14	TRBV6-1	TGTGCCAGCAGTGACATAGTAGATACCGGGGAGCTGTTTTTT	CASSDIVDTGELFF
.	TRBD1	TRBJ1-1	14	TRBV15	TGTGCCACCAGCAGCGACAGGGTTAACACTGAAGCTTTCTTT	CATSSDRVNTEAFF
.	.	TRBJ1-5	16	TRBV5-8	TGTGCCAGCAGCCCTGGGGCAAGGTATAGCAATCAGCCCCAGCATTTT	CASSPGARYSNQPQHF
.	.	TRBJ2-7	15	TRBV6-6	TGTGCCAGCAGTTTTGGACAGACTCTCATCTACGAGCAGTACTTC	CASSFGQTLIYEQYF
.	TRBD1	TRBJ1-2	19	TRBV5-1	TGCGCCAGCAGCTTGGCCCGAGGGACAGGGGGTAGAGCTAACTATGGCTACACCTTC	CASSLARGTGGRANYGYTF
.	TRBD1	TRBJ1-6	15	TRBV6-1	TGTGCCAGCAACCGGGACAGGCTACCTAATTCACCCCTCCACTTT	CASNRDRLPNSPLHF
.	.	TRBJ2-2	16	TRBV19	TGTGCCAGTAGTATCCGCCTACAGATCCTCACCGGGGAGCTGTTTTTT	CASSIRLQILTGELFF
.	TRBD2	TRBJ2-1	16	TRBV6-1	TGTGCCAGCAGTGTGCTTGCGGGAGGCCCCCCCGGTGAGCAGTTCTTC	CASSVLAGGPPGEQFF
once	.	TRBJ1-2	13	TRBV29-1	TGCAGCGTTGATCGGGGAGAAAACTATGGCTACACCTTC	CSVDRGENYGYTF
once	.	TRBJ1-3	15	TRBV6-1	TGTGCCAGCTTTCCAGGGCTTAACTCTGGAAACACCATATATTTT	CASFPGLNSGNTIYF
once	.	TRBJ2-3	16	TRBV7-9	TGTGCCAGCAGCTTAGGAGCTACAGGGTTTCGGGATACGCAGTATTTT	CASSLGATGFRDTQYF
.	.	TRBJ1-4	18	TRBV10-3	TGTGCCATCAGTGAGTTGGGGGGAGCTGACCCAGCCCGTGAAAAACTGTTTTTT	CAISELGGADPAREKLFF
.	.	TRBJ1-5	13	TRBV27	TGTGCCAGTGGGCCTCAGGATAATCAGCCCCAGCATTTT	CASGPQDNQPQHF
once	TRBD1	TRBJ1-6	17	TRBV4-1	TGCGCCAGCAGCCAACTACTACGAGGACAGGGAGGATCACCCCTCCACTTT	CASSQLLRGQGGSPLHF
few	.	TRBJ1-4	14	TRBV6-5	TGTGCCACCGGTCCGCTGGGGGCCCGGGAAAAACTGTTTTTT	CATGPLGAREKLFF
.	TRBD1	TRBJ1-5	14	TRBV4-1	TGCGCCAGCAGCCCCAGGACAGGCTATCAGCCCCAGCATTTT	CASSPRTGYQPQHF
.	TRBD2	TRBJ2-3	15	TRBV6-1	TGTGCCAGCAGTGATATACTAGCGGGAGTGGATACGCAGTATTTT	CASSDILAGVDTQYF
.	.	TRBJ1-5	15	TRBV19	TGTGCCAGTAGTATAGATTGGGGACTCGGTCAGCCCCAGCATTTT	CASSIDWGLGQPQHF
once	TRBD1	TRBJ2-7	12	TRBV7-9	TGTTCCACCGGGACAGCGTTGGGAGAGCAGTACTTC	CSTGTALGEQYF
few	TRBD2	TRBJ2-1	15	TRBV9	TGTGCCAGCAGCGTGCGCGGGACTAGCGGGGGCGAGCAGTTCTTC	CASSVRGTSGGEQFF
once	TRBD1	TRBJ2-3	15	TRBV5-1	TGCGCCAGCAGCTTCGGGACAGGGGGATCAGATACGCAGTATTTT	CASSFGTGGSDTQYF
.	TRBD1	TRBJ1-3	14	TRBV5-4	TGTGCCAGCAGTCAACAGGGGGCTGGAAACACCATATATTTT	CASSQQGAGNTIYF
.	TRBD2	TRBJ2-1	15	TRBV7-9	TGTGCCAGCAGCTTTCTGGCGGGAGTGGGAAATGAGCAGTTCTTC	CASSFLAGVGNEQFF
.	.	TRBJ1-1	13	TRBV6-1	TGTGCCAGCATCGGGTCAGGGCTCCCGGAAGCTTTCTTT	CASIGSGLPEAFF
.	TRBD2	TRBJ2-1	15	TRBV27	TGTGCCAGCAGTTTATACGGCGGGGGGGCCGACGGACGGTTCTTC	CASSLYGGGADGRFF
.	TRBD1	TRBJ2-2	16	TRBV19	TGTGCCAGTAGTATAGCCGACAGGGTCGGGACCGGGGAGCTGTTTTTT	CASSIADRVGTGELFF
.	.	TRBJ2-1	14	TRBV5-1	TGCGCCAGCAGCTTACTACAAGGCCACAATGAGCAGTTCTTC	CASSLLQGHNEQFF
once	.	TRBJ2-7	15	TRBV11-2	TGTGCCAGCAGCTTAGTCTCAGGGGGGTTCAACGAGCAGTACTTC	CASSLVSGGFNEQYF
.	.	TRBJ1-1	13	TRBV6-1	TGTGCCAGCAGTAGGGGCCAGAACACTGAAGCTTTCTTT	CASSRGQNTEAFF
.	TRBD2	TRBJ2-5	15	TRBV9	TGTGCCAGCAGCCCTGGACTAGCGTCGTGGGAGACCCAGTACTTC	CASSPGLASWETQYF
.	.	TRBJ1-2	12	TRBV2	TGTGCCAGCAGACAGCTGGCCTATGGCTACACCTTC	CASRQLAYGYTF
.	.	TRBJ1-1	15	TRBV9	TGTGCCAGCAGCCCCCGGACGGGGGGAGACACTGAAGCTTTCTTT	CASSPRTGGDTEAFF
.	.	TRBJ1-3	15	TRBV15	TGTGCCACCAGCAGAGGTGCGGGGGCCCGAAACACCATATATTTT	CATSRGAGARNTIYF
many	TRBD1	TRBJ2-7	14	TRBV6-5	TGTGCCAGCAAACGAACAGGGGACAGCTACGAGCAGTACTTC	CASKRTGDSYEQYF
.	TRBD1	TRBJ1-6	14	TRBV2	TGTGCCAGCAGTCCCTGGGACAGGGTTACACCCCTCCACTTT	CASSPWDRVTPLHF
.	.	TRBJ1-2	12	TRBV2	TGTACGACGGACACCCCTAACTATGGCTACACCTTC	CTTDTPNYGYTF
.	TRBD1	TRBJ2-1	12	TRBV2	TGTGCCAGCAGCCCAGGGGGTAATGAGCAGTTCTTC	CASSPGGNEQFF
.	TRBD2	TRBJ2-7	14	TRBV9	TGTGCCAGCAGCTTTGGGACTAGAGCCTACGAGCAGTACTTC	CASSFGTRAYEQYF
.	.	TRBJ1-5	13	TRBV30	TGTGCCTGGAGTCCGAGACACAATCAGCCCCAGCATTTT	CAWSPRHNQPQHF
.	TRBD1	TRBJ1-5	15	TRBV18	TGTGCCAGCTCACCGACGGGACAGGTTAATCAGCCCCAGCATTTT	CASSPTGQVNQPQHF
.	TRBD1	TRBJ1-2	17	TRBV12-5	TGTGCTAGTGGTTTGGGACTGACAGGGGACTACATCGAGGGCTACACCTTC	CASGLGLTGDYIEGYTF
.	.	TRBJ2-6	13	TRBV7-3	TGTGCCATCCCTTATTCTGGGGCCAACGTCCTGACTTTC	CAIPYSGANVLTF
.	.	TRBJ1-3	16	TRBV11-1	TGTGCCAGCAGCTTAACGAGACGGGAAGCTGGAAACACCATATATTTT	CASSLTRREAGNTIYF
few	.	TRBJ2-7	14	TRBV6-1	TGTGCCAGCAGTGGGGACTTGGGAGAGTACGAGCAGTACTTC	CASSGDLGEYEQYF
few	TRBD1	TRBJ1-1	13	TRBV29-1	TGCAGCGTAGGACAGGGTGATCGCACTGAAGCTTTCTTT	CSVGQGDRTEAFF
.	.	TRBJ2-7	15	TRBV5-8	TGTGCCAGCAGCTTGTTCGCGGGACGAACCTACGAGCAGTACTTC	CASSLFAGRTYEQYF